This entry lists 9 T cell receptor beta chains sequenced from one sample in a study of beta chain features in type 1 diabetes. The study's findings and limits: For Type 1 diabetes patients, all four CD4+ subsets carried TCRB CDR3s that were moderately but significantly shorter.

The authors reverse transcribed all of the isolated RNA, so sequencing captured expressed TCRB transcripts. Profiled with immunoSEQ multiplex PCR; TCRdb holds only in-frame clones, not every one. The sample has over 200,000 clones, 11% seen once. Their recognized antigens are unknown. Input material: naive CD4+ T cells from blood. The receptors derive from a young man with type 1 diabetes.

This clone has more than one count but fewer than ten. Written as DNA, the CDR3 is TGTGCCAGCAGCTTGGCGGACACGGGAGGGAGACCCCTCCACTTT. Protein: CASSLADTGGRPLHF. This rearrangement joins TRBV5-4 to TRBJ1-6; tentatively, D is TRBD1 (5 bases). The ends were cut back, 0 bases at V and 12 bases at J, with 16 bases in the middle. CDR3 length: 15 residues. Germline values: CDR1 SGHNT, CDR2 YYREEE (reference sequence). Supplemented by reference TRBV5-4 and TRBJ1-6, the full variable domain reads ETGVTQSPTHLIKTRGQQVTLRCSSQSGHNTVSWYQQALGQGPQFIFQYYREEENGRGNFPPRFSGLQFPNYSSELNVNALELDDSALYLCASSLADTGGRPLHFGNGTRLTVT.

This clone was counted between two and nine times. This chain links TRBV30 with TRBJ1-2, with 7 bases that match TRBD1. The V segment lost 2 bases and the J segment 2 bases; nucleotides outside the gene matches: 2. Germline loops: CDR1 GTSNPN, CDR2 SVGIG (reference sequence). The CDR3 is made up of 13 amino acids. In DNA form, the CDR3 reads TGTGCCTGGAGTCAGGACAGGAACTATGGCTACACCTTC. Amino acids: CAWSQDRNYGYTF. Together with reference TRBV30 and TRBJ1-2, the CDR3 gives the full variable domain: SQTIHQWPATLVQPVGSPLSLECTVEGTSNPNLYWYRQAAGRGLQLLFYSVGIGQISSEVPQNLSASRPQDRQFILSSKKLLLSDSGFYLCAWSQDRNYGYTFGSGTRLTVV.

A few counts support this clone. This chain connects TRBV15 to TRBJ1-2; unclear D gene. This CDR3 is built from 14 residues. Germline lookup yields CDR1 LNHNV and CDR2 YYDKDF (reference sequence). With 2 bases removed from V and 6 bases from J, the gap between germline ends came to 13 bases. CDR3: CATSRHGVLDGYTF. In DNA, the CDR3 is TGTGCCACCAGCAGACACGGGGTTTTGGATGGCTACACCTTC.

The V and J genes are TRBV5-1 and TRBJ1-2; 10 nucleotides match TRBD1. Germline trimming cut 0 bases from V and 4 bases from J; bases unmatched to any gene: 12. CDR1 and CDR2 from the germline V gene are SGHRS and YFSETQ. This CDR3 is built from 18 residues. CDR3 nucleotide sequence: TGCGCCAGCAGCTTGGCCACACATAGCCGGGACAGGGGCTATGGCTACACCTTC. This encodes CASSLATHSRDRGYGYTF.

This clone was picked up a small number of times. This chain uses TRBV18 with TRBJ1-1; 9 bases agree with TRBD1. The CDR3 contains 16 residues. The J segment lost 2 bases and the V segment lost 6 bases, leaving 10 bases of the junction unmatched. CDR1 and CDR2 from the germline V gene are KGHSH and LQKENI. The DNA for the CDR3 is TGTGCCAGCTCGTTCACCGGACAGGGGATAAACACTGAAGCTTTCTTT. Protein sequence: CASSFTGQGINTEAFF.

This clone was observed a handful of times. The V gene is TRBV28, the J gene TRBJ1-5; TRBD1 agrees at 11 bases. This CDR3 has 15 residues. From germline, CDR1 is MDHEN and CDR2 SYDVKM. Trimming cost V 5 bases and J 5 bases; bases outside gene matches: 5. The CDR3 nucleotides read TGTGCCAGCAGTATATCGGACAGGGGGCATCAGCCCCAGCATTTT. Protein product: CASSISDRGHQPQHF.

V usage is TRBV11-1 and J usage is TRBJ1-1; D is unresolved. This CDR3 contains 14 residues. The V gene's germline CDR1 is SGHAT and CDR2 FQDESV (reference sequence). Trimming removed 8 bases from V and 0 bases from J, with 13 bases in between. CDR3 sequence: CASQAEVVNTEAFF. In nucleotides, the CDR3 is TGTGCCAGCCAAGCGGAGGTGGTGAACACTGAAGCTTTCTTT.

This clone showed up just once. The chain links TRBV28 to TRBJ1-5; 8 nucleotides align to TRBD1. CDR1 is MDHEN, CDR2 SYDVKM, per germline. The CDR3 covers 14 residues. After removal of 2 bases from V and 7 bases from J, the junction contained 4 bases not matched to a gene. This chain's CDR3 is CASSLGQGSQPQHF. CDR3 DNA: TGTGCCAGCAGTTTAGGACAGGGATCACAGCCCCAGCATTTT.

This clone was counted only a few times. This chain connects TRBV9 to TRBJ1-2, with D unresolved. From germline, CDR1 is SGDLS and CDR2 YYNGEE. The germline V and J ends were trimmed by 1 base and 7 bases, with 8 bases remaining between them. This CDR3 has 12 amino acids. The CDR3 loop reads CASSVNLGGYTF. CDR3 coding DNA: TGTGCCAGCAGCGTAAATCTCGGTGGCTACACCTTC.